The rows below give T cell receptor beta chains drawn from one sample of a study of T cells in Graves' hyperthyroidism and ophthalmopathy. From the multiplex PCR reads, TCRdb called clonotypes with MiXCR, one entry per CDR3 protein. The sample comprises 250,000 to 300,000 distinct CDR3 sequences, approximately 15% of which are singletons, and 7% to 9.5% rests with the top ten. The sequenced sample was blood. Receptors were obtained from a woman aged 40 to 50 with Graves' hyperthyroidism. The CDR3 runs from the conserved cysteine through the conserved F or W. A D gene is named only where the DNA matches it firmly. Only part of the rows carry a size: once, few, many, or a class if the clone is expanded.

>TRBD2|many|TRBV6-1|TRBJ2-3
CASTHRALTSGLLWADTQYF
TGTGCCAGCACCCACCGGGCTCTGACTAGCGGGCTCCTGTGGGCAGATACGCAGTATTTT
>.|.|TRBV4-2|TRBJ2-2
CASSQVYPAGELFF
TGTGCCAGCAGCCAAGTATATCCGGCCGGGGAGCTGTTTTTT
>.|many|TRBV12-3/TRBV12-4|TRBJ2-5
CASSLRRSETQYF
TGTGCCAGCAGCCTCCGCAGGTCAGAGACCCAGTACTTC
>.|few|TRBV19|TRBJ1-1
CASSIGGIRAFF
TGTGCCAGTAGTATAGGAGGGATTCGGGCTTTCTTT
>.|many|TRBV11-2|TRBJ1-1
CASRPGITEAFF
TGTGCCAGCAGACCAGGGATCACTGAAGCTTTCTTT
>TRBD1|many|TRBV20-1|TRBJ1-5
CSALNRKGQHSNQPQHF
TGCAGTGCCCTCAATAGAAAGGGACAGCATAGCAATCAGCCCCAGCATTTT
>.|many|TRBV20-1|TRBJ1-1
CSARDQRARQKNTEAFF
TGCAGTGCTAGAGATCAACGGGCGAGACAGAAGAACACTGAAGCTTTCTTT
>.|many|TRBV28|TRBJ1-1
CASSLDTTLTSEAFF
TGTGCCAGCAGTCTCGACACCACTCTTACGTCTGAAGCTTTCTTT
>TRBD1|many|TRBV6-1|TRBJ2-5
CASTTGGRQETQYF
TGTGCCAGCACAACAGGGGGCCGCCAAGAGACCCAGTACTTC
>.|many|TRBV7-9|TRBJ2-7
CASSSALHQATYEQYF
TGTGCCAGCAGCTCCGCTCTTCACCAGGCGACCTACGAGCAGTACTTC
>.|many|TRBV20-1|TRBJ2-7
CSARAPGQSSYEQYF
TGCAGTGCTAGAGCCCCCGGACAGAGCTCCTACGAGCAGTACTTC
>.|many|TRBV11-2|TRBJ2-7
CASSLDRRLGEQYF
TGTGCCAGCAGCTTAGATCGGCGTCTTGGGGAGCAGTACTTC
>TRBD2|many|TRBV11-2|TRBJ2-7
CASTLVAGAYEQYF
TGTGCCAGCACCCTAGTAGCGGGAGCCTACGAGCAGTACTTC
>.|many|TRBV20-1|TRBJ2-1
CSARGDWGNEQFF
TGCAGTGCTAGAGGGGACTGGGGCAATGAGCAGTTCTTC
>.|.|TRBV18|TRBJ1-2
CASSPPSLAGRDGYTF
TGTGCCAGCTCACCACCCAGTCTGGCAGGGAGGGATGGCTACACCTTC
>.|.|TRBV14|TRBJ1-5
CASSRAGQPQHF
TGTGCCAGCAGTCGCGCCGGTCAGCCCCAGCATTTT
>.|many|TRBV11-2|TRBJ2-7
CASSLGDTEQYF
TGTGCCAGCAGCTTAGGGGACACAGAGCAGTACTTC
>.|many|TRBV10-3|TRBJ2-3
CAISGGDTDTQYF
TGTGCCATCAGTGGGGGGGACACAGATACGCAGTATTTT
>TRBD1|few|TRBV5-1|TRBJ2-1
CASSLGDSTYNEQFF
TGCGCCAGCAGCTTAGGGGACAGTACCTACAATGAGCAGTTCTTC
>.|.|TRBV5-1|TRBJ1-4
CASSSQGEKLFF
TGCGCCAGCAGCTCACAGGGAGAAAAACTGTTTTTT
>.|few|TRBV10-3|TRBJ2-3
CAISLQDSRTDTQYF
TGTGCCATCAGTCTACAGGATTCTCGCACAGATACGCAGTATTTT
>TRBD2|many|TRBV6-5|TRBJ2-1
CASSYFSGDYNEQFF
TGTGCCAGCAGTTACTTTAGCGGGGATTACAATGAGCAGTTCTTC
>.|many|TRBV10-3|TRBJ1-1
CAISDWEGMNTEAFF
TGTGCCATCAGTGATTGGGAAGGGATGAACACTGAAGCTTTCTTT
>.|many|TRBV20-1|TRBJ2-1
CSARTRGARNEQFF
TGCAGTGCTAGAACGAGGGGGGCGAGAAATGAGCAGTTCTTC
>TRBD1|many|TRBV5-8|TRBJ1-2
CASSLLRTGDGYTF
TGTGCCAGCAGCCTCTTAAGGACAGGGGACGGCTACACCTTC
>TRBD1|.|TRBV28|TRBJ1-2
CASSLPGTANYGYTF
TGTGCCAGCAGTCTACCCGGGACAGCAAACTATGGCTACACCTTC
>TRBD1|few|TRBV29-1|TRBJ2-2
CSVSGQGRSTGELFF
TGCAGCGTTTCGGGACAGGGGCGGAGTACCGGGGAGCTGTTTTTT
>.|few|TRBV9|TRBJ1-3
CASSDGVSGNTIYF
TGTGCCAGCAGCGACGGAGTCTCTGGAAACACCATATATTTT
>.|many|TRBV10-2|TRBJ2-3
CASSEGRSITDTQYF
TGCGCCAGCAGTGAAGGCAGGTCGATAACCGATACGCAGTATTTT
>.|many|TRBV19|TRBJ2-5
CASSTGGTAQETQYF
TGTGCCAGTAGTACCGGCGGGACCGCCCAAGAGACCCAGTACTTC
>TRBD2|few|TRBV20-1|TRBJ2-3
CSARTSGSHSDTQYF
TGCAGTGCCAGGACTAGCGGGAGTCACTCAGATACGCAGTATTTT
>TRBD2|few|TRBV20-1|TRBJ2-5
CSAIGTSGDQETQYF
TGCAGTGCCATTGGGACTAGCGGGGACCAAGAGACCCAGTACTTC
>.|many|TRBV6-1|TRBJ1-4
CASQTEANEKLFF
TGTGCCAGCCAGACAGAAGCTAATGAAAAACTGTTTTTT
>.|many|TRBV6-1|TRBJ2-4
CASSEWAKNIQYF
TGTGCCAGCAGTGAGTGGGCCAAAAACATTCAGTACTTC
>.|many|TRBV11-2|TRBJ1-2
CASSPDRGTAYGYTF
TGTGCCAGCAGCCCCGACCGCGGGACGGCTTATGGCTACACCTTC
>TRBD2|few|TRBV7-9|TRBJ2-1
CASSLVGLGSDEQFF
TGTGCCAGCAGCTTAGTGGGACTAGGGTCCGATGAGCAGTTCTTC
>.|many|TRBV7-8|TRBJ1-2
CASSLGRGDYGYTF
TGTGCCAGCAGCTTAGGAAGGGGGGACTATGGCTACACCTTC
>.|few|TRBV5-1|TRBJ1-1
CASSSSAGNTKAFF
TGCGCCAGCAGCTCCAGCGCCGGGAACACTAAAGCTTTCTTT
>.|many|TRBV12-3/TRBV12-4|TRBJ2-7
CASSSRGSLGSRSYEQYF
TGTGCCAGCAGCTCCCGGGGGAGCTTGGGTTCTAGGTCCTACGAGCAGTACTTC
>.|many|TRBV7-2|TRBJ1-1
CASSGIQGTEAFF
TGTGCCAGCAGCGGAATACAAGGCACTGAAGCTTTCTTT
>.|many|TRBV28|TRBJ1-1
CASSFETEAFF
TGTGCCAGCAGTTTTGAGACTGAAGCTTTCTTT
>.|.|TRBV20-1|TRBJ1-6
CSARGSGVGRRLGSPLHF
TGCAGTGCTAGAGGAAGCGGGGTCGGTCGTCGGCTCGGGTCACCCCTCCACTTT
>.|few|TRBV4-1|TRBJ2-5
CASSQDWGAVEETQYF
TGCGCCAGCAGCCAAGATTGGGGGGCCGTAGAGGAGACCCAGTACTTC
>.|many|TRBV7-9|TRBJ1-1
CASSLAAGTPIEAFF
TGTGCCAGCAGCTTAGCGGCCGGGACACCGATCGAAGCTTTCTTT
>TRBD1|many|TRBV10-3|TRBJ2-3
CASGTGRNSVNTDTQYF
TGTGCCTCCGGGACAGGAAGGAACAGCGTTAACACAGATACGCAGTATTTT
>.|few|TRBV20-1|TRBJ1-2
CSAQSGTLYGYTF
TGCAGTGCCCAATCCGGGACTCTTTATGGCTACACCTTC
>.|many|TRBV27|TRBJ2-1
CASSFSGEQFF
TGTGCCAGCAGTTTCAGTGGTGAGCAGTTCTTC